This TCR beta chain is from a study of blood T cell repertoires in COVID-19. The CDR3 spans 16 residues. J lost 9 bases, V lost 4 bases, and 16 bases had no gene match. Germline assignment: CDR1 SGHRS and CDR2 YFSETQ. Sequencing was performed with immunoSEQ multiplex PCR; in TCRdb, only in-frame clones are kept and a portion is missing. Of about 220,000 clones detected, 70% to 85% appear once; the ten largest clones hold under 2.5%. The TCR originated in a man aged 35 to 55 who had recovered from COVID-19. V and J are TRBV5-1 and TRBJ2-1; 7 bases fit TRBD1. Source material: peripheral blood. The DNA of the CDR3 is TGCGCCAGCAGCGCCGCACCCGAGGGGGCCGGCGGTGAGCAGTTCTTC. It is translated as CASSAAPEGAGGEQFF.